This T cell receptor (beta chain) derives from a study of cytomegalovirus exposure and HLA in healthy donors (dated by TCRdb to about 2017). Turning to the overall study: In an earlier analysis of approximately 500 of the donors, 250 to 350 Gb of sequence data and 100 million or so unique TCR beta sequences from about 179 million T cells were reported. Rather than using new phenotypic data, the later analysis identified candidate immune exposures from TCR beta sequences and from how often those sequences occurred across donors. About 280 gigabases of sequencing data and around 80 million unique TCR sequences made up an early release that covered 500 to 700 HLA-typed donors. Both class I and class II loci were covered by HLA typing, at four-digit resolution. To predict cytomegalovirus infection status, the study combined high-throughput TCR immunosequencing, statistical association of individual TCRs with disease status, and machine learning. Typing coverage varied by locus: 629-630 donors for A, B, C, DRB1 and DQB1; approximately 520 for DQA1; approximately 610 for DPA1; about 450 for DPB1. An earlier analysis of approximately 500 of the donors applied high-throughput TCR beta sequencing to assess whether each TCR beta V gene segment acted as functional or pseudogenic. Donor age, sex, ethnicity and CMV serostatus were collected together with the repertoire data. Of the approximately 400 genotyped donors, approximately 83% fell in the genetic ancestry cluster associated with self-reported Caucasian donors. The aim of the study was to test whether cataloging public T cell receptors could identify signatures of past pathogen exposure. All discovery cohort repertoires had been generated using a single sequencing platform. The T cell repertoires of 670 or so subjects were profiled by immunosequencing and related to cytomegalovirus serostatus. Genome-wide SNP genotypes for about 65% of the roughly 670 donors were used in a later genetic analysis, which treated that subset as a discovery cohort. Across under 500 genotyped donors of the cohort, an average of about 240,000 unique TCR beta nucleotide sequences per donor were sequenced, and roughly 20% of those sequences were non-productive. A handful of DR-DQ haplotypes were handled as single units for association and clustering because linkage in the cohort was strong. A separate validation cohort of roughly 120 different subjects was used in addition to the 666-subject first cohort. A later analysis re-examined previously published TCR beta repertoires from about 700 donors and added high-resolution HLA genotyping to investigate patterns of TCR occurrence. The research as a whole found: According to the authors, the approach could potentially be generalized to other disease states and immunological phenotypes. Most CMV-associated TCR beta chains appeared to be HLA-restricted in a later analysis, and the HLA associations seemed to be driven largely by CMV exposure. In this cohort, only TCR beta chains were sequenced, and detectable features were limited by the absence of alpha or paired-chain data. According to a later analysis, parvovirus B19, influenza, CMV and Epstein-Barr virus appeared linked to several top co-occurrence clusters. A later genetic analysis associated a missense DCLRE1C variant with V-gene and J-gene trimming of TCR beta chains, and an independent cohort replicated the association. A group of highly shared sequence variants was considered likely to be a technical artifact of the sequencing pipeline. The study gave a list of 150 to 200 TCR beta chains associated with cytomegalovirus. Because some donors lacked HLA typing at each locus, the association tests relied only on the typed subset. For the cohort, immune exposure information was limited to CMV serostatus. Compared with equally common non-associated chains, HLA-associated TCR beta chains in a later analysis were more clonally expanded and had lower generation probabilities. In an earlier analysis of about 540 of the donors, most TCR beta V segments were observed in productive rearrangements about 90% or about 30% of the time, broadly matching IMGT annotations. Across donors, most TCR sequences were observed very rarely, whereas some public TCRs were present in many individuals. Compared with the roughly 600-donor mean, donors in an Asian-associated ancestry cluster had fewer N-insertions in productive TCRs, according to a later genetic analysis. The classifier was reported to diagnose cytomegalovirus status with high specificity and sensitivity in both the original and validation cohorts. Because the 87-base-pair reads could not distinguish some IMGT-functional V segments, including TRBV6-2 and TRBV6-3, those segments were excluded. Correlated functional status among segregating V segments might reflect linkage disequilibrium, but an unknown experimental factor could not be ruled out. Specific HLA alleles were associated with 15,000 to 20,000 TCR beta sequences at a false discovery rate of 0.05 in a later analysis. A further reported finding was that TCR beta sequences accurately predicted the HLA-A and HLA-B alleles for most subjects in the first cohort. A later analysis found that TCR association rates varied across HLA loci, with DRB1 alleles showing the most associated TCRs and HLA-C alleles the fewest. A few of the identified cytomegalovirus-associated TCR beta chains were confirmed in vitro to be specific for cytomegalovirus antigens. Strong co-occurrence of HLA alleles, especially DR and DQ, made assigning TCR associations to individual alleles difficult. The presence/absence analyses assumed that sequencing depth was roughly uniform across donors, and that assumption may not be true. The earlier analysis of nearly 600 of the donors excluded some 15 rarely observed V segments, including chromosome 9 orphons, because counts were too low.

In the germline V gene (reference sequence), CDR1 corresponds to LNHDA and CDR2 to SQIVND. The CDR3 starts with the cysteine, ends with the phenylalanine, and has 15 residues. Of the read, only the CDR3 DNA is kept; its 45 bases are in frame from base 1. Germline trimming amounts to 10 bases on V and 6 bases on J, with 16 as the count of junction bases outside the gene matches. As for this clone: The antigen it binds to is not known. Base qualities were left out, and no much larger clone turns up one base away.

The cohort consisted of 650 to 850 healthy bone marrow donors. At the time of sampling, every cohort member was nominally healthy, though immune exposures that went unrecorded were likely present. The donor tested CMV seropositive and was one of the 289 seropositive cohort members. A peripheral blood sample was provided by each donor, and peripheral blood mononuclear cells were used for TCR beta sequencing. Genomic DNA was extracted from the blood cell samples with the Qiagen DNeasy Blood Extraction Kit. Library method: the immunoSEQ multiplex PCR assay. The multiplex PCR relied on a mix of 60 forward primers for TCR Vbeta segments and 13 reverse primers for TCR Jbeta segments. Amplification of the CDR3 region of rearranged TCR beta genes was performed with a multiplex PCR assay on genomic DNA. The amplified TCR beta libraries were sequenced on the Illumina HiSeq System as 87-base-pair reads. The original pipeline was this. A later analysis tallied 70 million to 100 million unique TCR beta chains across the 650 to 750 repertoires, and roughly 11 million of those chains were shared by two or more donors. Raw reads were error-corrected and collapsed into unique sequences with a nearest-neighbor algorithm that merged closely related sequences to remove PCR and sequencing errors. CDR3 sequences were aligned to IMGT reference sequences to assign V, D and J gene segments. For a sequence to be retained, a match of at least six nucleotides to both a V gene segment and a J gene segment was required. Rearrangements were classified as productive when the CDR3 lacked stop codons and remained in frame with V and J, and all other rearrangements were classified as non-productive. Following IMGT convention, CDR3 was defined as the stretch from the second conserved V-encoded cysteine to the conserved J-encoded phenylalanine. Sequences without an unambiguous match to a single V gene segment were excluded from the earlier analysis of about 630 of the donors. An earlier analysis of about 600 of the donors called V segments functional above 56.7% productive rearrangements and segregating when the between-donor standard deviation exceeded 5%. A statistical classification framework was built to diagnose cytomegalovirus status from the catalog of TCR beta chain sequences. In a later analysis, TCR nucleotide sequences were compared against IMGT/GENE-DB human TR gene sequences so that V and J genes could be assigned. In a later analysis, CDR3 sequences and most-parsimonious VDJ recombination scenarios were assigned using the TCRdist pipeline. In a later analysis, every TCR beta chain was defined by the combination of its CDR3 amino acid sequence and its V-gene family, and reads without a unique V-gene family were dropped. A later analysis removed 592 highly shared, low-generation-probability nucleotide sequences to deal with suspected cross-contamination and a sequencing artifact. For each public chain, a later analysis derived a clonal expansion index from normalized ranks of inferred template counts within each repertoire. A later analysis computed generation probabilities with a VDJ recombination model fitted to out-of-frame rearrangements, and checked the results against IGoR. In a later analysis, TCR-TCR, TCR-HLA and TCR-CMV co-occurrence was scored with hypergeometric tests, and a repertoire-size bias correction was applied to TCR pairs. False discovery rates were estimated in a later analysis by permuting HLA or CMV assignments 20 times. A later analysis grouped co-occurring TCRs with DBSCAN, adding TCRdist sequence similarity when clustering within HLA-allele-positive subsets. Repertoires with fewer than 30,000 or more than 120,000 public chains, plus five repertoires with anomalous nucleotide sharing, were excluded from co-occurrence clustering. In TCRdb, the immuneACCESS table is reduced to in-frame sequences with V and J assigned. These tables do not hold every clone; where another copy was compared, an unresolved V gene accounts for under half, and the others remain unexplained. The V and J calls and clone size were taken over from that table, and D and trimming were inferred from the DNA. The sample table contains about 300,000 clones; only one count was recorded for 80% to 90% of them. 3% to 4% of the sample goes to the ten largest clones.

The origin of this receptor is a man aged 40-55 years in good health and CMV-seropositive. Sequences were obtained from PBMCs. This chain is built from TRBV19 and TRBJ2-7; 9 middle bases align to TRBD2. The CDR3 has the sequence CATSPGFAGGFEQYF. The nucleotides are TGTGCCACCTCACCCGGATTCGCGGGAGGGTTCGAGCAGTACTTC.